Listed here are 24 T cell receptor beta chains from one sample, sequenced in a study of CD8 T cells in ankylosing spondylitis. From the 5' RACE reads, TCRdb called clonotypes with MiXCR, one entry per CDR3 protein. Of some 840,000 distinct CDR3 sequences listed, 10% to 15% are singletons. Study-wide results and limits: A TCR beta motif of several highly homologous variants seemed to mark ankylosing spondylitis blood.

These receptors lack a known antigen. Sequencing was performed on blood, either unsorted or a sorted T cell fraction (not recorded which). The receptors come from a male donor with ankylosing spondylitis.

This clonotype was seen ten or more times. The V and J genes are TRBV29-1 and TRBJ2-7, with 8 bases that match TRBD2. The CDR3 covers 14 residues. Per the germline V gene, CDR1 is SQVTM and CDR2 is ANQGSEA. After removal of 2 bases from V and 6 bases from J, the junction contained 9 bases not matched to a gene. DNA of the CDR3: TGCAGCGTTGAATTGCGGGGGGCTGCGCGCGAGCAGTACTTC. It is translated as CSVELRGAAREQYF.

The chain recombines TRBV7-8 with TRBJ2-2; the D gene is possibly TRBD2 (5 bases). The CDR3 runs to 16 residues. Germline V gene lookup returns CDR1 SGHVS and CDR2 FQNEAQ. V was trimmed by 7 bases and J by 7 bases, leaving 22 bases between them. The CDR3 nucleotides are TGTGCCAGCACCGGAACAGTGACCGTGGAGGTCGGGGAGCTGTTTTTT. Protein sequence: CASTGTVTVEVGELFF.

The chain links TRBV20-1 to TRBJ2-3, with 9 positions matching TRBD2. V was clipped by 5 bases and J by 2 bases; unmatched bases: 8. This CDR3 has 15 residues. Germline loops: CDR1 DFQATT, CDR2 SNEGSKA (reference sequence). The CDR3 loop reads CSAVPRGRDTDTQYF. In DNA, the CDR3 is TGCAGTGCTGTCCCTCGCGGGAGGGACACAGATACGCAGTATTTT.

The table lists this clonotype with many counts. The rearrangement links TRBV5-1 to TRBJ1-5; tentative D call: TRBD1 (6 bases). The V end lost 4 bases, the J end lost 5 bases, and 16 bases lay between the germline ends. The CDR3 is 15 amino acids. Germline V gives CDR1 SGHRS, CDR2 YFSETQ. CDR3 DNA: TGCGCCAGCAGCACTGTAGACAGGACGCATCAGCCCCAGCATTTT. It translates to CASSTVDRTHQPQHF.

This clonotype has a handful of counts. CDR3 residues: CSARAFLAGVVYEQYF. The CDR3 bases are TGCAGTGCTAGAGCCTTTCTAGCGGGGGTGGTCTACGAGCAGTACTTC. The chain uses TRBV20-1 and TRBJ2-7; 10 positions match TRBD2. This CDR3 has 16 residues. Germline V gives CDR1 DFQATT, CDR2 SNEGSKA (reference sequence). The J segment lost 3 bases and the V segment lost 1 base, leaving 9 bases of the junction unmatched.

This clonotype was recorded at least ten times. The V call is TRBV5-1, the J call TRBJ2-4; D is unclear. Trimming removed 2 bases at V and 8 bases at J, with 8 bases between. Germline V gene data show CDR1 as SGHRS and CDR2 as YFSETQ. The CDR3 totals 12 residues. The CDR3 here is CASSFGGDIQYF. The CDR3 DNA reads TGCGCCAGCAGCTTTGGTGGTGACATTCAGTACTTC. Filled out from reference TRBV5-1 and TRBJ2-4, the complete variable domain reads KAGVTQTPRYLIKTRGQQVTLSCSPISGHRSVSWYQQTPGQGLQFLFEYFSETQRNKGNFPGRFSGRQFSNSRSEMNVSTLELGDSALYLCASSFGGDIQYFGAGTRLSVL.

The CDR3 DNA follows: TGCGCCAGCAGCCAAGTTACGGCCACCCACAATGAGCAGTTCTTC. Its protein product is CASSQVTATHNEQFF. This chain links TRBV4-1 with TRBJ2-1, with no clear D. Germline values: CDR1 MGHRA, CDR2 YSYEKL. V lost 1 base, J lost 5 bases, and 12 bases lay in between. The CDR3 spans 15 residues.

This clonotype came up many times. This chain links TRBV9 with TRBJ2-5, with TRBD2 as a possible D gene (6 bases). V shed 4 bases and J shed 0 bases, with 13 bases lying between them. The germline V gene has CDR1 SGDLS and CDR2 YYNGEE. This CDR3 region has 15 residues. The CDR3 DNA follows: TGTGCCAGCAGCATTGGGACTGCGTACCAAGAGACCCAGTACTTC. As protein: CASSIGTAYQETQYF.

The sample holds a few counts of this clonotype. The chain is built from TRBV5-1 and TRBJ2-5; 13 nucleotides agree with TRBD2. With V trimmed by 2 bases and J by 4 bases, 2 bases remained unmatched. Germline V CDR1 and CDR2: SGHRS, YFSETQ. The CDR3 is 15 amino acids. The CDR3 is CASSFWTSGRETQYF. DNA of the CDR3: TGCGCCAGCAGCTTCTGGACTAGCGGGAGAGAGACCCAGTACTTC.

The gene calls are TRBV5-1 and TRBJ2-1; a possible D gene is TRBD2 (6 bases). The CDR3 is made up of 15 amino acids. The germline CDR1 and CDR2 sequences are SGHRS and YFSETQ. Trimming shortened V by 0 bases and J by 7 bases, and 14 bases separated the two germline ends. The CDR3 DNA sequence: TGCGCCAGCAGCTTGGTAGCGGTCGGGGGTAATGAGCAGTTCTTC. Its protein product is CASSLVAVGGNEQFF.

This chain links TRBV5-6 with TRBJ1-6, with 8 bases fitting TRBD1. This CDR3 region has 15 residues. V was pared by 1 base and J by 3 bases, with 0 bases of the junction left unmatched. The germline V gene encodes CDR1 SGHDT and CDR2 YYEEEE. The CDR3 sequence: CASSLTGGYNSPLHF. Written as DNA, the CDR3 is TGTGCCAGCAGCTTGACAGGGGGCTATAATTCACCCCTCCACTTT.

The chain employs TRBV20-1 and TRBJ1-5, with TRBD1 matching 8 bases. The CDR3 has 14 residues. CDR1 is DFQATT, CDR2 SNEGSKA, per germline (reference sequence). V lost 6 bases to trimming and J lost 7 bases; unmatched junction nucleotides: 11. The CDR3: CSAPAGTGDQPQHF. In DNA, the CDR3 is TGCAGTGCCCCGGCCGGGACAGGAGACCAGCCCCAGCATTTT.

This chain uses TRBV5-1 with TRBJ2-3; 11 nucleotides agree with TRBD2. Germline CDR1 SGHRS, CDR2 YFSETQ. The trim removed 1 base at V and 5 bases at J, leaving 3 bases unmatched. This CDR3 contains 15 residues. The CDR3 nucleotides are TGCGCCAGCAGCTTGACTAGCGGGGGCCGAGATACGCAGTATTTT. It encodes CASSLTSGGRDTQYF.

This clonotype was counted only a few times. The genes are TRBV20-1 and TRBJ2-1; either TRBD1 or TRBD2 may fit D (5 bases each). V lost 6 bases and J lost 8, with 20 bases in between. This CDR3 has 14 amino acids. Germline V gene lookup returns CDR1 DFQATT and CDR2 SNEGSKA (reference sequence). DNA for the CDR3: TGCAGTGCGGGGGTGGACGCGGCCCGGTATGAGCAGTTCTTC. It is translated as CSAGVDAARYEQFF.

This clonotype was recorded at least ten times. The chain is built from TRBV6-5 and TRBJ1-2; tentatively, D is TRBD1 (5 bases). CDR3 length equals 13 residues. Looked up from germline, CDR1 is MNHEY and CDR2 is SVGAGI. Trimming stripped 4 bases from V and 6 bases from J, with 12 bases between. The CDR3 DNA is TGTGCCAGCAGTTCGGGACGGTGGGATGGCTACACCTTC. Its translation: CASSSGRWDGYTF.

This chain joins TRBV4-2 and TRBJ2-1; D possibly corresponds to TRBD2 (6 bases). There are 16 residues in the CDR3. Germline CDR1 LGHNA, CDR2 YNFKEQ. Trimming took off 0 bases at V and 6 bases at J, with 15 bases between the two ends. CDR3 DNA sequence: TGTGCCAGCAGCCAAGATCCACTAGCAAGAGGCAATGAGCAGTTCTTC. This translates into CASSQDPLARGNEQFF.

The table lists this clonotype with many counts. The gene calls are TRBV20-1 and TRBJ2-7; TRBD1 agrees at 11 bases. Trimming cost V 0 bases and J 3 bases; bases outside gene matches: 4. CDR3 length: 15 residues. Germline V gene lookup returns CDR1 DFQATT and CDR2 SNEGSKA (reference sequence). The CDR3 sequence is CSARDLGQGGYEQYF. The CDR3 DNA reads TGCAGTGCTAGAGATTTGGGACAGGGGGGCTACGAGCAGTACTTC.

This clonotype was observed at least ten times. The chain recombines TRBV7-2 with TRBJ2-1; 7 bases are shared with TRBD2. This CDR3 has 15 residues. The germline V gene has CDR1 SGHTA and CDR2 FQGNSA. V shed 5 bases, J shed 1 base, and the junction held 5 bases outside the gene matches. Here the CDR3 DNA reads TGTGCCAGCAGCCCCGGGGGGTGGTCCTACAATGAGCAGTTCTTC. Protein sequence: CASSPGGWSYNEQFF.

The chain links TRBV5-1 to TRBJ2-1; 9 bases map to TRBD2. After removal of 3 bases from V and 5 bases from J, the junction contained 9 bases not matched to a gene. Per germline, CDR1 SGHRS and CDR2 YFSETQ. The length of the CDR3 is 16 residues. Here the CDR3 DNA reads TGCGCCAGCAGCTGGGGGCCTAGCGGGGTCGACAATGAGCAGTTCTTC. Translated, it gives CASSWGPSGVDNEQFF. The entire variable domain, with the rest obtained from reference TRBV5-1 and TRBJ2-1, is as follows: KAGVTQTPRYLIKTRGQQVTLSCSPISGHRSVSWYQQTPGQGLQFLFEYFSETQRNKGNFPGRFSGRQFSNSRSEMNVSTLELGDSALYLCASSWGPSGVDNEQFFGPGTRLTVL.

This clonotype occurred a few times. V is TRBV7-2 and J is TRBJ2-7; 9 bases line up with TRBD1. Germline CDR1 SGHTA, CDR2 FQGNSA. Trimming at V came to 4 bases and at J to 6 bases, leaving 7 bases not matched to a gene. The CDR3 length is 14 residues. As DNA, the CDR3 is TGTGCCAGCAGCTCAGGACAGGGGCCGGTCGAGCAGTACTTC. Residues: CASSSGQGPVEQYF. Supplemented by reference TRBV7-2 and TRBJ2-7, the full variable domain reads GAGVSQSPSNKVTEKGKDVELRCDPISGHTALYWYRQSLGQGLEFLIYFQGNSAPDKSGLPSDRFSAERTGGSVSTLTIQRTQQEDSAVYLCASSSGQGPVEQYFGPGTRLTVT.

The chain uses TRBV27 and TRBJ2-1; no clear D. V lost 7 bases to trimming and J lost 2 bases, with 12 bases between them. This CDR3 region has 14 residues. CDR1 and CDR2 from the germline V gene are MNHEY and SMNVEV (reference sequence). The CDR3 bases are TGTGCCAGCATGAGGAGAGAAGCCTACAATGAGCAGTTCTTC. Translated: CASMRREAYNEQFF.

This clonotype came up many times. The chain is built from TRBV4-3 and TRBJ1-5; no clear D. The CDR3 spans 14 residues. V was pared by 4 bases and J by 1 base, with 8 bases between. Germline assignment: CDR1 LGHNA and CDR2 YSLEER. CDR3 sequence (DNA): TGCGCCAGCAGCCCGCGGACGAGCAATCAGCCCCAGCATTTT. Translated: CASSPRTSNQPQHF.

This clonotype was counted between two and nine times. This chain joins TRBV7-2 and TRBJ2-1; 7 positions match TRBD1. V lost 1 base to trimming and J lost 13 bases; unmatched junction nucleotides: 16. Germline CDR1 reads SGHTA; CDR2 reads FQGNSA. This CDR3 region has 16 residues. This CDR3 reads CASSLGRVGQGVFQFF. The CDR3 DNA reads as TGTGCCAGCAGCTTAGGACGAGTAGGCCAGGGGGTTTTCCAGTTCTTC. The variable domain in full, with the rest retrieved from reference TRBV7-2 and TRBJ2-1, is GAGVSQSPSNKVTEKGKDVELRCDPISGHTALYWYRQSLGQGLEFLIYFQGNSAPDKSGLPSDRFSAERTGGSVSTLTIQRTQQEDSAVYLCASSLGRVGQGVFQFFGPGTRLTVL.

This clonotype was seen ten or more times. This rearrangement joins TRBV6-6 to TRBJ2-3; no definite D call. CDR1 MNHNY and CDR2 SVGAGI come from the germline V gene (reference sequence). V was pared by 5 bases and J by 6 bases, with 6 bases between. There are 11 residues in the CDR3. The CDR3 loop reads CASSDMDTQYF. CDR3 nucleotide sequence: TGTGCCAGCAGTGACATGGATACGCAGTATTTT.